These T cell receptor beta chains were read from a single sample in a study of glioma-infiltrating T cells. TCRdb reanalysed the multiplex PCR reads using MiXCR and keeps one entry per CDR3 protein. Here the sample spans roughly 120,000 distinct CDR3 sequences, 25% being singletons. Sequenced input: glioma tissue, nonneoplastic brain tissue, or PBMCs (not recorded which). The receptors come from a human donor with low-grade glioma or glioblastoma, undergoing nonglioma brain surgery, or in good health (not recorded which). Each CDR3 is given with its conserved first and last residue. D genes are given only for firm matches. Where a row states a size, it is once, few, many or the class of an expanded clone; other rows omit it.

size,J,D,V,DNA,CDR3
.,TRBJ1-1,.,TRBV27,TGTGCCAGCAGTCAGGCGTACCTCCCTGACGCTTTCTTT,CASSQAYLPDAFF
many,TRBJ1-3,.,TRBV20-1,TGCAGTGCTAGAGTTCCCACTGGAAACACCATATATTTT,CSARVPTGNTIYF
many,TRBJ1-5,.,TRBV20-1,TGCAGTGCGGCAGGAGGTAATCAGCCCCAGCATTTT,CSAAGGNQPQHF
many,TRBJ2-1,TRBD2,TRBV20-1,TGCAGTGCCTACGGGAGGCTTGAGCAGTTCTTC,CSAYGRLEQFF
many,TRBJ1-6,.,TRBV20-1,TGCAGTGCTGGATCAACAGGGCCCCGAGAAATCCCCCTCCACTTT,CSAGSTGPREIPLHF
.,TRBJ2-7,TRBD2,TRBV27,TGTGCCAGCAGTTTAATCCCGGGACCAGCGGGAGCCAAGCAGTACTTC,CASSLIPGPAGAKQYF
few,TRBJ2-7,TRBD1,TRBV5-4,TGTGCCAGCAGCCGGGACAGGAAAACTCTCTACGAGCAGTACTTC,CASSRDRKTLYEQYF
.,TRBJ2-2,.,TRBV6-1,TGTGCCAGCAGCCCAGGAGGGTCGAGCACCGGGGAGCTGTTTTTT,CASSPGGSSTGELFF
many,TRBJ2-1,.,TRBV28,TGTGCCAGCAGTCCCCCCCGGGGTCGGCAGTTCTTC,CASSPPRGRQFF
many,TRBJ1-6,.,TRBV7-2,TGTGCCAGCAGCTTAGCACGGGGTCGGTCACCCCTCCACTTT,CASSLARGRSPLHF
many,TRBJ2-7,TRBD2,TRBV20-1,TGCAGTGCTGCGACTCCGACTAGCGGAATCTACGAGCAGTACTTC,CSAATPTSGIYEQYF
.,TRBJ1-2,.,TRBV5-1,TGCGCCAGCAGCTTGACGGCGAGGGCTGGCTACACCTTC,CASSLTARAGYTF
many,TRBJ2-2,TRBD1,TRBV6-2/TRBV6-3,TGTGCCAGCAGTCCCGACAGGGAAGGGCTCGGCACCGGGGAGCTGTTTTTT,CASSPDREGLGTGELFF
many,TRBJ2-5,TRBD1,TRBV7-9,TGTGCCAGCACCCGGACTTTCTCCCGGGACAGGGGCCAAGAGACCCAGTACTTC,CASTRTFSRDRGQETQYF
.,TRBJ2-3,.,TRBV27,TGTGCCAGCATCTTTGCAGATACTCAGTATTTT,CASIFADTQYF
many,TRBJ1-5,.,TRBV20-1,TGCAGTGCTAGAGATATGGCAGGGGAGGAAGCCCAGCATTTT,CSARDMAGEEAQHF
.,TRBJ2-7,TRBD1,TRBV7-3,TGTGTCAGCAGCTGGGACAGGTCCTACGAGCAGTACTTC,CVSSWDRSYEQYF
.,TRBJ2-1,.,TRBV2,TGTGCCAGCAGTGAACTTCACGACAACAATGAGCAGTTCTTC,CASSELHDNNEQFF
many,TRBJ2-3,.,TRBV7-3,TGTGCCAGCAGCTTATCGCTAGCGACATTGCGAGATACGCAGTATTTT,CASSLSLATLRDTQYF
many,TRBJ1-5,.,TRBV6-2/TRBV6-3,TGTGCCAGCAGTTACTCGGTCTTTCGGCCAGCTAAAAATCAGCCCCAGCATTTT,CASSYSVFRPAKNQPQHF
.,TRBJ2-7,TRBD1,TRBV7-2,TGTGCCAGCAGCTTACAGGGGACAGGGGAGTACGAGCAGTACTTC,CASSLQGTGEYEQYF
few,TRBJ1-1,.,TRBV13,TGTGCCAGCAGCCCCGGACGGTACACTGAAGCTTTCTTT,CASSPGRYTEAFF
.,TRBJ2-3,TRBD1,TRBV29-1,TGCAGCGTTGAGGTTACAGGGACAGACACAGATACGCAGTATTTT,CSVEVTGTDTDTQYF
.,TRBJ2-2,.,TRBV6-2/TRBV6-3,TGTGCCAGCAGTTACGGTCGACTAAAGGGAGTTACCGGGGAGCTGTTTTTT,CASSYGRLKGVTGELFF
few,TRBJ1-1,.,TRBV12-3/TRBV12-4,TGTGCCAGCAGTTTTACCAAGGAGGGGACTGAAGCTTTCTTT,CASSFTKEGTEAFF
many,TRBJ2-1,.,TRBV15,TGTGCCACCAGCAGAGATGGGAACAGCTACAATGAGCAGTTCTTC,CATSRDGNSYNEQFF
.,TRBJ2-7,TRBD1,TRBV9,TGTGCCAGCAGCAAGGGACAGGGCTACGAGCAGTACTTC,CASSKGQGYEQYF
many,TRBJ1-1,.,TRBV6-1,TGTGCCAGCAGACACCAGGGTTCGGCTGAAGCTTTCTTT,CASRHQGSAEAFF
.,TRBJ2-2,.,TRBV6-2/TRBV6-3,TGTGCCAGCAGTTACAGGGGATACAACACCGGTGAGCTGTTTTTT,CASSYRGYNTGELFF
many,TRBJ2-5,.,TRBV24-1,TGTGCCACCAGTGATTTAGTGCGGAACCAAGAGACCCAGTACTTC,CATSDLVRNQETQYF
.,TRBJ2-5,.,TRBV29-1,TGCAGCGTTACCGGGCTTGGAGAGACCCAGTACTTC,CSVTGLGETQYF
many,TRBJ2-7,TRBD1,TRBV7-6,TGTGCCAGCAGCGCCCGGGACAGGGCCACCTACGAGCAGTACTTC,CASSARDRATYEQYF
few,TRBJ2-5,.,TRBV7-3,TGTGCCAGCAGTCAGACAGTTCAAGGGACCCAGTACTTC,CASSQTVQGTQYF
many,TRBJ2-5,.,TRBV28,TGTGCCAGCGGTCCCAGAAGGGAGGCCCAGTACTTC,CASGPRREAQYF
many,TRBJ1-1,.,TRBV6-2/TRBV6-3,TGTGCCAGCAGTTACTCGGAGACTGAAGCTTTCTTT,CASSYSETEAFF
many,TRBJ2-7,TRBD2,TRBV6-2/TRBV6-3,TGTGCCAGCAGTTACTCGGGACTAGGCGAGCAGTACTTC,CASSYSGLGEQYF
many,TRBJ1-5,.,TRBV20-1,TGCAGTGCTAGGGGAAAGGGTCAGCCCCAGCATTTT,CSARGKGQPQHF
.,TRBJ1-6,.,TRBV2,TGTGCCAGCAGTGATAGGGGGGCCTGGCATTCACCCCTCCACTTT,CASSDRGAWHSPLHF
many,TRBJ1-5,.,TRBV15,TGTGCCACCAGCAGAAACAGCAATCAGCCCCAGCATTTT,CATSRNSNQPQHF
many,TRBJ2-7,TRBD2,TRBV4-1,TGCGCCAGCAGCCATCTAAGACCGGGACTAGAGAGCTACGAGCAGTACTTC,CASSHLRPGLESYEQYF
many,TRBJ1-1,.,TRBV11-1,TGTGCCAGCAGCTTAGTGCTTGGCACTGAAGCTTTCTTT,CASSLVLGTEAFF
many,TRBJ2-3,.,TRBV15,TGTGCCACCAGCAGCTTTTCGGGTCCGGAAACAGATACGCAGTATTTT,CATSSFSGPETDTQYF
many,TRBJ1-3,.,TRBV11-2,TGTGCCAGCCGCGGGGATGGAAACACCATATATTTT,CASRGDGNTIYF